This TCR beta chain was identified during a study of blood T cell repertoires in COVID-19. Overall study context: Collection of acute and convalescent COVID-19 samples took place in the United States, Italy and Spain. PBMCs, B-cell-depleted T cells, or T cells were the source of the cDNA or gDNA that made up the material.

As handled by the study authors: Amplification with reference gene primers provided the estimates of nucleated cell counts. The table came from immunoSEQ multiplex PCR; TCRdb's copy has only in-frame clones and leaves some out. Clonal size and the V and J genes are those of that table, whereas D and trimming came from the DNA. The table records about 670,000 clones, 85% to 90% of them present only once. V lost 4 bases to trimming and J lost 3 bases; unmatched junction nucleotides: 7. There are 15 residues in the CDR3. Germline V gene lookup returns CDR1 SGHTA and CDR2 FQGNSA. The chain has TRBV7-2 and TRBJ1-2; TRBD1 agrees at 8 bases. The TCR comes from a woman aged 18-30 years with acute or convalescent COVID-19. Source material: peripheral blood. The CDR3 DNA is TGTGCCAGCAGCTCCACAGGGGGGCATGACTATGGCTACACCTTC. This sequence encodes CASSSTGGHDYGYTF.